This T cell receptor beta chain originates from a study of cytomegalovirus exposure and HLA in healthy donors. Findings and limits, study-wide: The listing of 150 to 200 TCR beta chains classed them as cytomegalovirus-associated.

Produced via immunoSEQ multiplex PCR; TCRdb's table is partial and in-frame only. The top ten hold around 15% of the sample, which has fewer than 250,000 clones, 80% to 85% seen once. Germline V gives CDR1 MNHEY, CDR2 SMNVEV (reference sequence). This CDR3 region has 14 residues. With 6 bases clipped from V and 2 bases from J, the junction kept 6 bases outside the gene matches. Turning to this clone: What it recognizes is unknown.

The sequence came from a woman in her twenties or thirties in good health and CMV-seropositive. The chain uses TRBV27 and TRBJ2-7; 8 bases match TRBD1. Sequenced: PBMCs. Here the CDR3 DNA reads TGTGCCAGCAGGACGGCAGGGGGCCCCTACGAGCAGTACTTC. It codes for CASRTAGGPYEQYF.